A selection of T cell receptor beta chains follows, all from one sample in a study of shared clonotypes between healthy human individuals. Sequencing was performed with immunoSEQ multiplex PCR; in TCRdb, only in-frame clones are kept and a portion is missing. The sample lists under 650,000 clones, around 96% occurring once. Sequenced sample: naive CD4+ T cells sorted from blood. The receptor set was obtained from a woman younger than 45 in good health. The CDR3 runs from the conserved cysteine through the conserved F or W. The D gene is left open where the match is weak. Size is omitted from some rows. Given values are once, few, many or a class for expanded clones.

CDR3 DNA: TGTGCCAGCAGCCCAACCGGACTAGCGGTGGGATACGAGCAGTACTTC
CDR3 protein: CASSPTGLAVGYEQYF
D gene: TRBD2
V gene: TRBV7-2
CDR3 length: 16
J gene: TRBJ2-7
clone size: .

CDR3 DNA: TGTGCCAGTAGTATGAAAAGATCTGGGGCCAACGTCCTGACTTTC
CDR3 protein: CASSMKRSGANVLTF
D gene: .
V gene: TRBV19
CDR3 length: 15
J gene: TRBJ2-6
clone size: .

CDR3 DNA: TGCGCCAGCAGCTTGTTTGCCCCGGGACAGGGAACCACTGAAGCTTTCTTT
CDR3 protein: CASSLFAPGQGTTEAFF
D gene: TRBD1
V gene: TRBV5-1
CDR3 length: 17
J gene: TRBJ1-1
clone size: .

CDR3 DNA: TGTGCCAGCAGCGACAGGAGAAACACCGGGGAGCTGTTTTTT
CDR3 protein: CASSDRRNTGELFF
D gene: .
V gene: TRBV6-6
CDR3 length: 14
J gene: TRBJ2-2
clone size: .

CDR3 DNA: TGTGCCTGGAGTGTAATGGGGGGACAGGGGGAGTCACCCCTCCACTTT
CDR3 protein: CAWSVMGGQGESPLHF
D gene: TRBD1
V gene: TRBV30
CDR3 length: 16
J gene: TRBJ1-6
clone size: .

CDR3 DNA: TGTGCCAGCAGTCTCCGGGTGGGGGGCACAGATACGCAGTATTTT
CDR3 protein: CASSLRVGGTDTQYF
D gene: .
V gene: TRBV6-1
CDR3 length: 15
J gene: TRBJ2-3
clone size: .

CDR3 DNA: TGTGCCAGCAGCTCGGTTCAGGAGACCCAGTACTTC
CDR3 protein: CASSSVQETQYF
D gene: .
V gene: TRBV27
CDR3 length: 12
J gene: TRBJ2-5
clone size: .

CDR3 DNA: TGTGCCACCAGCAGAGAGCGCGGAATGGAAAAACTGTTTTTT
CDR3 protein: CATSRERGMEKLFF
D gene: .
V gene: TRBV15
CDR3 length: 14
J gene: TRBJ1-4
clone size: .

CDR3 DNA: TGCGCCAGCAGCCAAGTGAGCAGGCCTCACACCTTC
CDR3 protein: CASSQVSRPHTF
D gene: .
V gene: TRBV4-1
CDR3 length: 12
J gene: TRBJ1-2
clone size: few

CDR3 DNA: TGTGCCAGCAGCCGGACAGGGGGTAATGAAAAACTGTTTTTT
CDR3 protein: CASSRTGGNEKLFF
D gene: TRBD1
V gene: TRBV28
CDR3 length: 14
J gene: TRBJ1-4
clone size: .

CDR3 DNA: TGTGCCAGCAGCCCACGTAGCGGACTATCCTACGAGCAGTACTTC
CDR3 protein: CASSPRSGLSYEQYF
D gene: .
V gene: TRBV7-9
CDR3 length: 15
J gene: TRBJ2-7
clone size: .

CDR3 DNA: TGTGCCAGTAGTACGCAGGGGGCTGGCTACGAGCAGTACTTC
CDR3 protein: CASSTQGAGYEQYF
D gene: TRBD1
V gene: TRBV19
CDR3 length: 14
J gene: TRBJ2-7
clone size: .

CDR3 DNA: TGTGCCAGCAGGGCGGATCTACAACCGAACACTGAAGCTTTCTTT
CDR3 protein: CASRADLQPNTEAFF
D gene: .
V gene: TRBV5-6
CDR3 length: 15
J gene: TRBJ1-1
clone size: .

CDR3 DNA: TGTGCCAGCAGTTTGTCCCTCTACTATGGCTACACCTTC
CDR3 protein: CASSLSLYYGYTF
D gene: .
V gene: TRBV28
CDR3 length: 13
J gene: TRBJ1-2
clone size: .

CDR3 DNA: TGTGCCAGCAGCTTAGTATTTGCGGTGGAGGACACTGAAGCTTTCTTT
CDR3 protein: CASSLVFAVEDTEAFF
D gene: .
V gene: TRBV7-8
CDR3 length: 16
J gene: TRBJ1-1
clone size: .

CDR3 DNA: TGTGCCAGTAGTACAACAGGGTCTGGGGCCAACGTCCTGACTTTC
CDR3 protein: CASSTTGSGANVLTF
D gene: .
V gene: TRBV19
CDR3 length: 15
J gene: TRBJ2-6
clone size: .

CDR3 DNA: TGTGCCAGCTCACCAGGGCGAGGAGCTACTTACGAGCAGTACTTC
CDR3 protein: CASSPGRGATYEQYF
D gene: .
V gene: TRBV18
CDR3 length: 15
J gene: TRBJ2-7
clone size: once

CDR3 DNA: TGTGCCAGCTTTTGGGGAGCTCACACCGGGGAGCTGTTTTTT
CDR3 protein: CASFWGAHTGELFF
D gene: .
V gene: TRBV2
CDR3 length: 14
J gene: TRBJ2-2
clone size: .

CDR3 DNA: TGTGCCACCGCCCTCATCGCCCAGATCTCCTACGAGCAGTACTTC
CDR3 protein: CATALIAQISYEQYF
D gene: .
V gene: TRBV2
CDR3 length: 15
J gene: TRBJ2-7
clone size: .

CDR3 DNA: TGTGCCAGCAGCCCTGACTGGAACACCGGGGAGCTGTTTTTT
CDR3 protein: CASSPDWNTGELFF
D gene: .
V gene: TRBV7-9
CDR3 length: 14
J gene: TRBJ2-2
clone size: .

CDR3 DNA: TGTGCCAGCAGCCAAGGATGGGACACCATATATTTT
CDR3 protein: CASSQGWDTIYF
D gene: .
V gene: TRBV14
CDR3 length: 12
J gene: TRBJ1-3
clone size: .

CDR3 DNA: TGCGCCAGCAGCTTGGTGGCGGAAGGCCACGAGCAGTACTTC
CDR3 protein: CASSLVAEGHEQYF
D gene: .
V gene: TRBV5-1
CDR3 length: 14
J gene: TRBJ2-7
clone size: .

CDR3 DNA: TGTGCCACCAGCAGAGTTGTAGGGTTCACAGATACGCAGTATTTT
CDR3 protein: CATSRVVGFTDTQYF
D gene: .
V gene: TRBV15
CDR3 length: 15
J gene: TRBJ2-3
clone size: .